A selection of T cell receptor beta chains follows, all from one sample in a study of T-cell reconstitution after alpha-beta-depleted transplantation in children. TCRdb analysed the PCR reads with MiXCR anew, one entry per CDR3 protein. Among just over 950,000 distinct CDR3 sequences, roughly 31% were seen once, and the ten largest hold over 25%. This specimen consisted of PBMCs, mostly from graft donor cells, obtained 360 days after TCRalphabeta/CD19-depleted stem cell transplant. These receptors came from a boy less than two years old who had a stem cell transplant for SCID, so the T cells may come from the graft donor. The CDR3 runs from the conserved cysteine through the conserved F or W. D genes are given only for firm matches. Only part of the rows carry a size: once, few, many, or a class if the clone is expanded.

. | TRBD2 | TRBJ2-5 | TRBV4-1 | CASSQFPGLEETQYF | TGCGCCAGCAGCCAGTTCCCGGGACTAGAAGAGACCCAGTACTTC
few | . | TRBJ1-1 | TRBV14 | CASSEKKSNTEAFF | TGTGCCAGCAGCGAAAAAAAATCGAACACTGAAGCTTTCTTT
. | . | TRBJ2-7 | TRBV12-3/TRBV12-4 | CASSPDVGRHYEQYF | TGTGCCAGCAGCCCCGATGTGGGGCGGCATTACGAGCAGTACTTC
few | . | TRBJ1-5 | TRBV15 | CATSRGQTSNQPQHF | TGTGCCACCAGCAGGGGACAAACCAGCAATCAGCCCCAGCATTTT
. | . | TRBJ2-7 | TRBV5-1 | CASSPGLRTTGQYF | TGCGCCAGCAGCCCAGGATTAAGGACTACGGGGCAGTACTTC
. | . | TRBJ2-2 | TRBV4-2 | CASGPGPDTGELFF | TGTGCCAGCGGGCCAGGTCCTGACACCGGGGAGCTGTTTTTT
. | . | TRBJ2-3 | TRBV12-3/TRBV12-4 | CASSSLGLRSDTQYF | TGTGCCAGCAGTTCCCTCGGACTCCGATCAGATACGCAGTATTTT
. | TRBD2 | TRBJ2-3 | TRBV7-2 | CASSFRLAGGDTQYF | TGTGCCAGCAGCTTCCGACTAGCGGGGGGAGATACGCAGTATTTT
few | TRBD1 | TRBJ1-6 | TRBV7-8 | CASSFTGQAGVALHF | TGTGCCAGCAGCTTTACGGGACAGGCAGGGGTTGCCCTCCACTTT
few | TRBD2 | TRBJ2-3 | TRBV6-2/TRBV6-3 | CASSPAGGPGDTQYF | TGTGCCAGCAGCCCAGCGGGGGGGCCTGGAGATACGCAGTATTTT
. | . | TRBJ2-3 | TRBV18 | CASSPASGSTDTQYF | TGTGCCAGCTCACCAGCTAGTGGGAGCACAGATACGCAGTATTTT
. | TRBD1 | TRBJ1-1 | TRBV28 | CASGTDFPEAFF | TGTGCCAGCGGGACAGATTTTCCTGAAGCTTTCTTT
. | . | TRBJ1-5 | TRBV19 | CASGKGGTYQPQHF | TGTGCCAGCGGAAAGGGAGGGACATATCAGCCCCAGCATTTT
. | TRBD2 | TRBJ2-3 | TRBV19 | CASSHGLAGTVSSTQYF | TGTGCCAGTAGTCATGGTCTAGCGGGGACCGTAAGCAGTACGCAGTATTTT
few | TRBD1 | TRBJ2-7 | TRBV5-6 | CASSFGTGGTYEQYF | TGTGCCAGCAGCTTCGGGACAGGGGGCACCTACGAGCAGTACTTC
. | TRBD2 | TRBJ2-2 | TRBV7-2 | CASSWGLANGGELFF | TGTGCCAGCAGCTGGGGACTAGCGAATGGCGGGGAGCTGTTTTTT
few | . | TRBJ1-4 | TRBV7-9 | CASSLWTVDNEKLFF | TGTGCCAGCAGCTTATGGACAGTTGATAATGAAAAACTGTTTTTT